These 18 T cell receptor beta chains originate from one sample sequenced in a study of T-cell memory formation after mild COVID-19. Via MiXCR, TCRdb re-called the 5' RACE reads, giving one row per CDR3 protein. Of around 370,000 distinct CDR3 sequences detected, 20% to 25% appear once; the ten largest clones hold approximately 12%. Input material: PBMCs or a T cell subset sorted from them (not recorded which). The receptor source for this set is an adult woman who had mild COVID-19 (a few samples of this study predate the infection). Cell type and time point are not known.

This clonotype was recorded a few times. This chain uses TRBV19 with TRBJ2-3; the D is unclear. This CDR3 comprises 13 residues. Trimming pared 3 bases from V and 4 bases from J, leaving 8 bases between. CDR1 and CDR2 from the germline V gene are LNHDA and SQIVND (reference sequence). Written as DNA, the CDR3 is TGTGCCAGTAGTATTTCGTCCGCAGATACGCAGTATTTT. The encoded protein is CASSISSADTQYF.

V usage is TRBV7-6 and J usage is TRBJ2-3, with 10 bases identical to TRBD1. Germline V CDR1 and CDR2: SGHVS, FNYEAQ. The CDR3 runs to 14 residues. V lost 5 bases to trimming and J lost 5 bases; unmatched junction nucleotides: 4. The CDR3 region is CASSAGQGVDTQYF. The CDR3, as DNA: TGTGCCAGCAGCGCTGGACAGGGGGTAGATACGCAGTATTTT.

The chain is built from TRBV10-3 and TRBJ2-4, with 7 positions matching TRBD2. The CDR3 is 13 residues long. Germline V gene lookup returns CDR1 ENHRY and CDR2 SYGVKD. V was pared by 5 bases and J by 8 bases, with 6 bases of the junction left unmatched. Here the CDR3 reads CAISPPSGDIQYF. CDR3 DNA sequence: TGTGCCATCAGTCCTCCAAGCGGGGACATTCAGTACTTC.

The V call is TRBV21-1, the J call TRBJ2-1; whether TRBD1, the table's D call, matches the DNA was not checked. TRBV21-1 is marked as a pseudogene. This CDR3 comprises 16 residues. This chain's CDR3 is CASPIVDGQWGNEQFF. As DNA, the CDR3 is TGTGCCAGCCCCATAGTGGATGGACAGTGGGGGAATGAGCAGTTCTTC.

This clonotype was counted between two and nine times. The chain has TRBV21-1 and TRBJ2-2. TRBV21-1 is flagged as a pseudogene. This CDR3 has 12 amino acids. The CDR3 sequence is CASRYYTGELFF. CDR3 bases: TGTGCCAGCCGATATTACACCGGGGAGCTGTTTTTT.

This chain joins TRBV30 and TRBJ2-1, with TRBD1 identical over 9 bases. The germline V gene encodes CDR1 GTSNPN and CDR2 SVGIG (reference sequence). This CDR3 region has 16 residues. V shed 5 bases and J 2 bases; nucleotides not matched to a gene: 10. This chain's CDR3 is CAWGKPGQGAYNEQFF. CDR3 sequence (DNA): TGTGCCTGGGGCAAACCGGGACAGGGCGCCTACAATGAGCAGTTCTTC. Full variable domain (remainder filled in from reference TRBV30 and TRBJ2-1): SQTIHQWPATLVQPVGSPLSLECTVEGTSNPNLYWYRQAAGRGLQLLFYSVGIGQISSEVPQNLSASRPQDRQFILSSKKLLLSDSGFYLCAWGKPGQGAYNEQFFGPGTRLTVL.

This clonotype turned up a few times. The chain recombines TRBV5-1 with TRBJ2-1; 9 bases line up with TRBD1. The CDR3 has 15 amino acids. Per the germline V gene, CDR1 is SGHRS and CDR2 is YFSETQ. J was trimmed by 6 bases and V by 4 bases; bases with no gene match: 8. CDR3 in amino acids: CASSQYMTGGNEQFF. The CDR3 DNA is TGCGCCAGCAGCCAATATATGACAGGGGGCAATGAGCAGTTCTTC.

This clonotype was counted a few times. This chain connects TRBV20-1 to TRBJ2-2; possible D gene TRBD1, 6 bases. The V gene lost 0 bases and the J gene lost 3 bases, with 14 bases spanning the gap. This CDR3 spans 16 amino acids. Germline CDR1 DFQATT, CDR2 SNEGSKA (reference sequence). The DNA for the CDR3 is TGCAGTGCTAGAGATTTTATGGCAGGGGACACCGGGGAGCTGTTTTTT. This sequence encodes CSARDFMAGDTGELFF.

This clonotype was detected a few times. The chain uses TRBV19 and TRBJ2-3, with no clear D. The ends were cut back, 3 bases at V and 0 bases at J, with 10 bases in the middle. The germline gives CDR1 LNHDA, CDR2 SQIVND (reference sequence). CDR3 length: 15 residues. The CDR3 DNA follows: TGTGCCAGTAGTATCGAGGCCTCTAGCACAGATACGCAGTATTTT. Its translation is CASSIEASSTDTQYF.

A few counts support this clonotype. The rearrangement uses TRBV7-9 and TRBJ1-1, with a weak D call TRBD1 (5 bases). Germline assignment: CDR1 SEHNR and CDR2 FQNEAQ (reference sequence). V shed 7 bases and J shed 5 bases, with 17 bases lying between them. The CDR3 is made up of 14 amino acids. The CDR3 sequence is CASTLTGRGTEAFF. The CDR3 nucleotides read TGTGCCAGCACCCTCACAGGCCGGGGTACTGAAGCTTTCTTT.

The rearrangement uses TRBV19 and TRBJ2-5, with D perhaps given as TRBD1 or TRBD2 (5 bases each). Looked up from germline, CDR1 is LNHDA and CDR2 is SQIVND (reference sequence). V shed 5 bases and J shed 2 bases, with 15 bases lying between them. This CDR3 has 15 amino acids. The CDR3 DNA reads as TGTGCCAGTAGTCCCGGGACGGCTTGGCAAGAGACCCAGTACTTC. Translation gives CASSPGTAWQETQYF.

This clonotype appeared a few times. V is TRBV10-3 and J is TRBJ2-1; the D is unclear. Germline V lookup: CDR1 ENHRY, CDR2 SYGVKD. V lost 5 bases and J lost 4, with 15 bases in between. There are 15 residues in the CDR3. The CDR3 sequence is CAISQGSLGYNEQFF. CDR3 nucleotides: TGTGCCATCAGTCAAGGGTCCCTGGGGTACAATGAGCAGTTCTTC.

This chain joins TRBV29-1 and TRBJ1-5; 9 bases agree with TRBD1. From germline, CDR1 is SQVTM and CDR2 ANQGSEA. This CDR3 has 15 residues. V gave up 7 bases and J gave up 2 bases; unmatched junction bases: 9. The CDR3 loop reads CSAVPGQGGNQPQHF. The CDR3, as DNA: TGCAGCGCCGTACCGGGACAGGGTGGCAATCAGCCCCAGCATTTT.

In this sample, this clonotype turned up a few times. The CDR3 loop reads CATSDPAGTGYNEQFF. The CDR3 bases are TGTGCCACCAGTGATCCCGCCGGGACTGGATACAATGAGCAGTTCTTC. This rearrangement joins TRBV24-1 to TRBJ2-1; a weak D match, TRBD2 (6 bases). V was trimmed by 3 bases and J by 4 bases, leaving 15 bases between them. Germline CDR1 KGHDR, CDR2 SFDVKD. The CDR3 extends over 16 amino acids.

The chain employs TRBV7-3 and TRBJ2-7; D might be TRBD1 (6 bases). Trimming pared 2 bases from V and 1 base from J, leaving 12 bases between. Germline V CDR1 and CDR2: SGHTA, FQGTGA. The CDR3 consists of 15 residues. The CDR3 is CASSLGPDSSYEQYF. CDR3 sequence (DNA): TGTGCCAGCAGCTTAGGGCCGGACAGTTCCTACGAGCAGTACTTC.

A single count supports this clonotype. The chain combines TRBV7-2 with TRBJ2-1, with D uncertain. This CDR3 contains 12 residues. Between the trimmed V and J ends, which lost 5 bases and 10 bases, there was a span of 12 bases. From germline, CDR1 is SGHTA and CDR2 FQGNSA. CDR3 loop: CASSRNRNEQFF. CDR3 sequence (DNA): TGTGCCAGCAGCCGTAACAGAAACGAGCAGTTCTTC.

The chain uses TRBV24-1 and TRBJ2-3, with 10 bases fitting TRBD1. The V gene's germline CDR1 is KGHDR and CDR2 SFDVKD. The CDR3 sequence is 19 residues long. The V segment lost 4 bases and the J segment 1 base; nucleotides outside the gene matches: 13. The CDR3 loop is CATSDVPGQGRPGTDTQYF. CDR3 nucleotides: TGTGCCACCAGTGACGTCCCGGGACAGGGGAGACCGGGCACAGATACGCAGTATTTT.

This clonotype has just a few counts. The junction does not match germline at one end; this may be a read error. The chain uses TRBV12-3 or TRBV12-4 and TRBJ2-1, with 11 bases matching TRBD2. The CDR3 covers 14 residues. The CDR3, as DNA: TGTGCCAGCAGATTAGCGGGGGGGCCGAATGAGCAGTTCTTC. Encoded protein: CASRLAGGPNEQFF.